Listed below are T cell receptor beta chains from one sample, sequenced in a study of shared clonotypes between healthy human individuals. Some clones are missing from TCRdb's copy, which holds only in-frame ones; the method was immunoSEQ multiplex PCR. Of around 1,100,000 clones listed, approximately 80% were seen once; the top ten hold approximately 0.9%. Sequencing input: memory CD4+ T cells from PBMCs. These receptors originate from a man between 18 and 35 years old in good health. Some clones in this sample may be carry-over from other donors' samples. Both conserved end residues are part of each CDR3. Each record gives: J gene, clone size, V gene, D gene, CDR3 DNA, CDR3 protein. D genes are given only for firm matches. Size tells how often a clone was seen (once, few, many) or the class of an expanded clone, and some rows leave it out.

J: TRBJ2-4; size: -; V: TRBV28; D: -; DNA: TGTGCCAGCAGTTTACCGCCTTCTTACCTCCAGTACTTC; CDR3: CASSLPPSYLQYF
J: TRBJ2-7; size: -; V: TRBV6-5; D: TRBD2; DNA: TGTGCCAGCAGTAAACTAGCGGGAGGTTACGAGCAGTACTTC; CDR3: CASSKLAGGYEQYF
J: TRBJ1-5; size: -; V: TRBV28; D: -; DNA: TGTGCCAGCAGTTTAGAGGAGGACACGCGGCATTTT; CDR3: CASSLEEDTRHF
J: TRBJ2-3; size: once; V: TRBV18; D: TRBD1; DNA: TGTGCCAGCTCACTGGGACAGTTTAAAGGGGTGGATACGCAGTATTTT; CDR3: CASSLGQFKGVDTQYF
J: TRBJ2-7; size: few; V: TRBV6-6; D: TRBD1; DNA: TGTGCCAGCAGCGCACCCGGGACAGGGGGCCCCGAGCAGTACTTC; CDR3: CASSAPGTGGPEQYF
J: TRBJ1-2; size: -; V: TRBV2; D: -; DNA: TGTGCCAGCAGTGGGGGACTTCCCAAGTTCTATGGCTACACCTTC; CDR3: CASSGGLPKFYGYTF
J: TRBJ1-1; size: -; V: TRBV5-1; D: -; DNA: TGCGCCAGCCGGCCCCCGGGGACCACTGAAGCTTTCTTT; CDR3: CASRPPGTTEAFF
J: TRBJ2-6; size: -; V: TRBV7-2; D: -; DNA: TGTGCCAGCAGATACACTGGGGCCAACGTCCTGACTTTC; CDR3: CASRYTGANVLTF
J: TRBJ1-5; size: few; V: TRBV10-3; D: -; DNA: TGTGCCATCAGTGACCAAATAGTGGGGGGGGGTCAGCCCCAGCATTTT; CDR3: CAISDQIVGGGQPQHF
J: TRBJ1-5; size: once; V: TRBV6-1; D: -; DNA: TGTGCCAGCAGTGAATCGTGGGAACCCCAGCATTTT; CDR3: CASSESWEPQHF
J: TRBJ2-7; size: -; V: TRBV2; D: -; DNA: TGTGCCAGCAGCGCGGAAATCGGGCCCTCCTACGAGCAGTACTTC; CDR3: CASSAEIGPSYEQYF
J: TRBJ2-5; size: few; V: TRBV4-1; D: TRBD2; DNA: TGCGCCAGCAGCCAAGACGGACTAGCGGGAGTAAAGACCCAGTACTTC; CDR3: CASSQDGLAGVKTQYF
J: TRBJ2-7; size: -; V: TRBV28; D: -; DNA: TGTGCCAGCAGTCTGACCTACGAGCAGTACTTC; CDR3: CASSLTYEQYF
J: TRBJ2-7; size: -; V: TRBV7-3; D: -; DNA: TGTGCCAGCAGCCCCTCCGGGACCGGGTCCCGAGCCGAGCAGTACTTC; CDR3: CASSPSGTGSRAEQYF
J: TRBJ2-3; size: -; V: TRBV6-1; D: -; DNA: TGTGCCAGCAGTGAATTCGGGACCCACAGCACAGATACGCAGTATTTT; CDR3: CASSEFGTHSTDTQYF
J: TRBJ1-1; size: -; V: TRBV4-3; D: TRBD1; DNA: TGCGCCAGCAGCCAAGAGGTCAGGGGGGCGGGTACTGAAGCTTTCTTT; CDR3: CASSQEVRGAGTEAFF
J: TRBJ1-3; size: -; V: TRBV29-1; D: -; DNA: TGCAGCGTCGTACAGGGCTTGGGGGACACCATATATTTT; CDR3: CSVVQGLGDTIYF
J: TRBJ2-7; size: -; V: TRBV28; D: TRBD2; DNA: TGTGCCAGCAGCTTTCAGGTCGCTTGGTCGGGACTAGCGGGAGCTAGCTCCTACGAGCAGTACTTC; CDR3: CASSFQVAWSGLAGASSYEQYF
J: TRBJ2-1; size: -; V: TRBV19; D: TRBD2; DNA: TGTGCCAGTAGTCCCGGGGGTAGCGGGAGCTTTGAGCAGTTCTTC; CDR3: CASSPGGSGSFEQFF
J: TRBJ1-5; size: -; V: TRBV6-1; D: -; DNA: TGTGCCAGCAGTGAAGCGCTGTACAATCAGCCCCAGCATTTT; CDR3: CASSEALYNQPQHF
J: TRBJ2-5; size: -; V: TRBV29-1; D: -; DNA: TGCAGCGCCCAAACCTCGACGGGGGTGGAGACCCAGTACTTC; CDR3: CSAQTSTGVETQYF
J: TRBJ2-1; size: -; V: TRBV29-1; D: -; DNA: TGCAGCGTTGCTGGCGTAACCTACAATGAGCAGTTCTTC; CDR3: CSVAGVTYNEQFF
J: TRBJ2-3; size: -; V: TRBV11-2; D: TRBD1; DNA: TGTGCCAGCAGCACCCAGGGGGACATAAGCACAGATACGCAGTATTTT; CDR3: CASSTQGDISTDTQYF
J: TRBJ2-3; size: -; V: TRBV13; D: -; DNA: TGTGCCAGCAGCTTAGCCGGGCGAAGCACAGATACGCAGTATTTT; CDR3: CASSLAGRSTDTQYF
J: TRBJ1-2; size: -; V: TRBV6-5; D: -; DNA: TGTGCCAGCAGTTCCGCCGGGAAGTACTATGGCTACACCTTC; CDR3: CASSSAGKYYGYTF
J: TRBJ2-5; size: -; V: TRBV7-2; D: -; DNA: TGTGCCAGCAGCAGGCTCCCTGGACTACTAGTGGTGGAGACCCAGTACTTC; CDR3: CASSRLPGLLVVETQYF
J: TRBJ1-1; size: few; V: TRBV7-8; D: -; DNA: TGTGCCAGCAGCTCACCGGGTAGGCAGAGCCGGAACACTGAAGCTTTCTTT; CDR3: CASSSPGRQSRNTEAFF
J: TRBJ1-1; size: -; V: TRBV7-9; D: -; DNA: TGTGCCAGCAGCTTCCGGACCCAGGGCACTGAAGCTTTCTTT; CDR3: CASSFRTQGTEAFF
J: TRBJ2-2; size: -; V: TRBV7-3; D: -; DNA: TGTGCCAGCAGCTTACTTGCTAGCGAGGTCACCGGGGAGCTGTTTTTT; CDR3: CASSLLASEVTGELFF
J: TRBJ2-5; size: -; V: TRBV7-8; D: -; DNA: TGTGCCAGCAGCTCCATGACTCTCCCCCAAGAGACCCAGTACTTC; CDR3: CASSSMTLPQETQYF
J: TRBJ2-1; size: once; V: TRBV6-6; D: TRBD2; DNA: TGTGCCAGCAGTCCCTACGCCGGACTAGCGAGGGCTGAGCAGTTCTTC; CDR3: CASSPYAGLARAEQFF
J: TRBJ2-7; size: -; V: TRBV13; D: -; DNA: TGTGCCAGCAGCTCATGGGTTGACGAGCAGTACTTC; CDR3: CASSSWVDEQYF
J: TRBJ2-5; size: -; V: TRBV4-3; D: TRBD1; DNA: TGCGCCAGCAGCAAAGGGGGCGCGGGAGAGACCCAGTACTTC; CDR3: CASSKGGAGETQYF
J: TRBJ2-5; size: -; V: TRBV28; D: -; DNA: TGTGCCAGCAGTTTAGGGCAGGGGCAGTACTTC; CDR3: CASSLGQGQYF
J: TRBJ2-2; size: -; V: TRBV18; D: TRBD1; DNA: TGTGCCAGCTCGAGGCAGGGGGCGCCAGGGGAGCTGTTTTTT; CDR3: CASSRQGAPGELFF
J: TRBJ2-1; size: -; V: TRBV30; D: TRBD2; DNA: TGTGCCTGGAGCACCGGGACTAGCGTAGCCAATGAGCAGTTCTTC; CDR3: CAWSTGTSVANEQFF
J: TRBJ2-5; size: -; V: TRBV2; D: TRBD2; DNA: TGTGCCAGCAGCGAGAAGCGGGGAAGAGAGACCCAGTACTTC; CDR3: CASSEKRGRETQYF
J: TRBJ1-5; size: -; V: TRBV5-6; D: -; DNA: TGTGCCAGCAGGATTAAAGATCAGCCCCAGCATTTT; CDR3: CASRIKDQPQHF
J: TRBJ2-5; size: -; V: TRBV5-6; D: TRBD2; DNA: TGTGCCAGCAGCCCGACTAGCGGGAGCGGGGAGACCCAGTACTTC; CDR3: CASSPTSGSGETQYF
J: TRBJ2-2; size: -; V: TRBV7-2; D: -; DNA: TGTGCCAGCAGCTTAGCGACCCCCGGGGAGCTGTTTTTT; CDR3: CASSLATPGELFF
J: TRBJ1-5; size: once; V: TRBV28; D: TRBD1; DNA: TGTGCCAGCAGCGTTGGACAGGGAAGTCAGCCCCAGCATTTT; CDR3: CASSVGQGSQPQHF
J: TRBJ2-3; size: -; V: TRBV30; D: TRBD2; DNA: TGTGCCTGGAGTCCAGGACTAGCCACAGATACGCAGTATTTT; CDR3: CAWSPGLATDTQYF
J: TRBJ1-5; size: -; V: TRBV19; D: -; DNA: TGTGCCAGTAGTATTGTTAATCGGGGAGGGTTTAGTCAGCCCCAGCATTTT; CDR3: CASSIVNRGGFSQPQHF
J: TRBJ2-2; size: -; V: TRBV7-2; D: TRBD2; DNA: TGTGCCAGCAGCAAAGAAAGGACTAGCAGCTACACCGGGGAGCTGTTTTTT; CDR3: CASSKERTSSYTGELFF
J: TRBJ2-7; size: -; V: TRBV20-1; D: -; DNA: TGCAGTGCTGTCAAGGGCGAGCAGTACTTC; CDR3: CSAVKGEQYF
J: TRBJ2-1; size: -; V: TRBV5-1; D: TRBD2; DNA: TGCGCCAGCAGCTTGGAGACAGGACTAGCGGGATTCAATGAGCAGTTCTTC; CDR3: CASSLETGLAGFNEQFF
J: TRBJ2-3; size: -; V: TRBV2; D: TRBD2; DNA: TGTGCCAGCAGAGGACTAGCGGGCCAAGATACGCAGTATTTT; CDR3: CASRGLAGQDTQYF
J: TRBJ2-2; size: -; V: TRBV18; D: -; DNA: TGTGCCAGCTCCCAAGTCGCAGCGGCGAACACCGGGGAGCTGTTTTTT; CDR3: CASSQVAAANTGELFF
J: TRBJ1-4; size: -; V: TRBV2; D: TRBD1; DNA: TGTGCCAGCAGCCCCTGGACAGGGAGTGAAAAACTGTTTTTT; CDR3: CASSPWTGSEKLFF
J: TRBJ2-5; size: few; V: TRBV7-7; D: -; DNA: TGTGCCAGCAGCTTGAAGTGGGGGCAAGAGACCCAGTACTTC; CDR3: CASSLKWGQETQYF
J: TRBJ1-1; size: -; V: TRBV6-5; D: TRBD1; DNA: TGTGCCGGCAAGACAGGGAGGGCTGAAGCTTTCTTT; CDR3: CAGKTGRAEAFF
J: TRBJ1-4; size: few; V: TRBV5-8; D: TRBD1; DNA: TGTGCCAGCAGCACCGGGACAGGGGAGAGGGAAAAACTGTTTTTT; CDR3: CASSTGTGEREKLFF